This passage covers 22 T cell receptor beta chains from one sample sequenced in a study of T cell clones after liver transplantation. Repertoires were generated with immunoSEQ multiplex PCR, while TCRdb's copy carries only in-frame clones and drops some. Found here are fewer than 85,000 clones, around four fifths of them singletons; the top ten hold roughly 3%. This sample comprised CD4+ T cells from blood, obtained at the 22-month timepoint. The receptors were sampled from a human patient who received a liver transplant. Some T cells may trace back to the graft donor.

The rearrangement uses TRBV5-1 and TRBJ2-7; no firm D call. CDR3 length equals 13 residues. V lost 0 bases and J lost 3, with 7 bases in between. The V gene's germline CDR1 is SGHRS and CDR2 YFSETQ. This CDR3 reads CASSLGDDYEQYF. Written as DNA, the CDR3 is TGCGCCAGCAGCTTGGGTGATGACTACGAGCAGTACTTC.

The rearrangement uses TRBV9 and TRBJ1-6; D is unclear. This CDR3 spans 14 amino acids. Germline lookup yields CDR1 SGDLS and CDR2 YYNGEE. V was shortened by 7 bases and J by 6 bases, with 14 bases between the two germline ends. The CDR3 DNA is TGTGCCAGCGCGGCTAAGGGATCTAATTCACCCCTCCACTTT. It is translated as CASAAKGSNSPLHF.

The J gene is TRBJ2-6, the V gene TRBV13; D is undetermined. The CDR3 extends over 16 amino acids. Germline loops: CDR1 PRHDT, CDR2 FYEKMQ (reference sequence). V shed 6 bases and J shed 1 base, with 13 bases lying between them. Here the CDR3 reads CASRYGLRSGANVLTF. In DNA, the CDR3 is TGTGCCAGCAGATATGGGCTGCGGTCTGGGGCCAACGTCCTGACTTTC.

The genes are TRBV2 and TRBJ2-5; 9 nucleotides align to TRBD2. The end of the DNA aligns better with TRBJ2-7, so the J call may be wrong. Per the germline V gene, CDR1 is SNHLY and CDR2 is FYNNEI. The CDR3 consists of 14 residues. The CDR3 coding sequence is TGTGCCAGCAGTGGGGGGACTAGCCCCTACGAGCAGTACTTC. This encodes CASSGGTSPYEQYF.

Points on this clone: At one end the junction does not follow the germline gene, possibly because of a read error. The V and J genes are TRBV5-1 and TRBJ2-5; no definite D call. Germline V gene sequence: CDR1 SGHRS, CDR2 YFSETQ. The CDR3 runs to 11 residues. Here the CDR3 reads CASSSQETQYF. The CDR3 region has the DNA TGTGCCAGCAGCTCCCAAGAGACCCAGTACTTC.

V gene TRBV6-5 combines with J gene TRBJ1-2; unclear D gene. V lost 2 bases to trimming and J lost 2 bases, with 12 bases between them. Germline lookup yields CDR1 MNHEY and CDR2 SVGAGI. The CDR3 has 15 residues. The CDR3 region is CASSYNPLSNYGYTF. The DNA of the CDR3 is TGTGCCAGCAGTTACAACCCCCTTTCGAACTATGGCTACACCTTC.

V is TRBV5-6 and J is TRBJ1-1; no reliable D call. V dropped 0 bases and J dropped 5 bases, with 5 bases sitting between them. This CDR3 is 12 amino acids long. In germline, CDR1 is SGHDT, CDR2 YYEEEE. The CDR3 DNA reads TGTGCCAGCAGCTTGGCCTGGACTGAAGCTTTCTTT. Protein sequence: CASSLAWTEAFF.

V usage is TRBV29-1 and J usage is TRBJ2-7, with D tentatively TRBD2 (6 bases). With 3 bases removed from V and 6 bases from J, the gap between germline ends came to 15 bases. The length of the CDR3 is 13 residues. Germline loops: CDR1 SQVTM, CDR2 ANQGSEA. The CDR3 loop reads CSVDGQGGVEQYF. The CDR3 DNA reads as TGCAGCGTTGATGGGCAGGGCGGGGTCGAGCAGTACTTC.

The chain is built from TRBV9 and TRBJ2-7; 10 nucleotides line up with TRBD2. V lost 4 bases to trimming and J lost 3 bases; unmatched junction nucleotides: 7. Germline CDR1 reads SGDLS; CDR2 reads YYNGEE. CDR3 size: 15 residues. The CDR3 sequence: CASSQSSGSLYEQYF. For the CDR3, the DNA is TGTGCCAGCAGCCAATCTAGCGGGAGTCTCTACGAGCAGTACTTC.

This chain connects TRBV28 to TRBJ2-7, with D unresolved. The CDR3 sequence is 14 residues long. Germline CDR1 and CDR2: MDHEN and SYDVKM. Trimming pared 2 bases from V and 2 bases from J, leaving 10 bases between. This CDR3 reads CASSLGSVPYEQYF. DNA of the CDR3: TGTGCCAGCAGTTTAGGCAGTGTTCCCTACGAGCAGTACTTC. The full variable domain, rest sourced from reference TRBV28 and TRBJ2-7, is DVKVTQSSRYLVKRTGEKVFLECVQDMDHENMFWYRQDPGLGLRLIYFSYDVKMKEKGDIPEGYSVSREKKERFSLILESASTNQTSMYLCASSLGSVPYEQYFGPGTRLTVT.

This chain links TRBV27 with TRBJ2-7; the match to TRBD2 covers 7 bases. Germline values: CDR1 MNHEY, CDR2 SMNVEV (reference sequence). Losses at the gene ends were 5 bases for V and 3 bases for J; bases not matched to a gene: 7. This CDR3 has 14 amino acids. For the CDR3, the DNA is TGTGCCAGCAGTCCCCACGGGGAGGGCTACGAGCAGTACTTC. It encodes CASSPHGEGYEQYF.

V is TRBV19 and J is TRBJ2-1; 11 nucleotides agree with TRBD2. The CDR3 consists of 16 residues. CDR1 LNHDA and CDR2 SQIVND come from the germline V gene (reference sequence). V dropped 5 bases and J dropped 2; count of bases not matched to a gene: 5. The CDR3 loop is CASSPSSGRPYNEQFF. CDR3 bases: TGTGCCAGTAGTCCATCTAGCGGGAGGCCCTACAATGAGCAGTTCTTC.

The chain employs TRBV29-1 and TRBJ2-3, with TRBD1 matching over 11 bases. This CDR3 spans 12 amino acids. CDR1 and CDR2 (germline): SQVTM, ANQGSEA. V gave up 7 bases and J gave up 6 bases; unmatched junction bases: 3. The CDR3 DNA reads TGCAGCGCCGGGACAGGGGGGGATACGCAGTATTTT. Amino acid sequence: CSAGTGGDTQYF.

This clone was found once. The J gene is TRBJ1-2, the V gene TRBV7-9; no reliable D call. The CDR3 runs 15 residues. Trimming shortened V by 4 bases and J by 0 bases, and 12 bases separated the two germline ends. Germline V gene sequence: CDR1 SEHNR, CDR2 FQNEAQ (reference sequence). Written as DNA, the CDR3 is TGTGCCAGCAGCTCCCCCTTACCAGCTAACTATGGCTACACCTTC. Amino acids: CASSSPLPANYGYTF.

The CDR3 DNA is TGCGCCAGCAGCTTGGCCCATTTATCAGGGGCCACCGGGGAGCTGTTTTTT. This encodes CASSLAHLSGATGELFF. The chain links TRBV5-1 to TRBJ2-2; D perhaps matches TRBD1 (6 bases). This CDR3 has 17 amino acids. V dropped 0 bases and J dropped 4 bases, with 16 bases sitting between them. Germline V gene data show CDR1 as SGHRS and CDR2 as YFSETQ.

CDR3 DNA: TGTGCCTGGAAGAAAGGAGGCGGAGAGACCCAGTACTTC. It encodes CAWKKGGGETQYF. The chain recombines TRBV30 with TRBJ2-5; TRBD2 might be the D (5 bases). Germline loops: CDR1 GTSNPN, CDR2 SVGIG (reference sequence). Trimming took off 4 bases at V and 4 bases at J, with 13 bases between the two ends. The CDR3 sequence is 13 residues long.

In nucleotides, the CDR3 is TGTGCCAGCAGGCCAACAGGGTCCGGGGAGCTGTTTTTT. It specifies CASRPTGSGELFF. The chain couples TRBV27 to TRBJ2-2; tentative D call: TRBD1 (6 bases). The germline V and J ends were trimmed by 6 bases and 6 bases, with 11 bases remaining between them. CDR1 and CDR2 (germline): MNHEY, SMNVEV (reference sequence). The CDR3 covers 13 residues.

The gene calls are TRBV7-3 and TRBJ1-1; D remains unclear. The CDR3 is 14 residues long. The V gene's germline CDR1 is SGHTA and CDR2 FQGTGA. V gave up 5 bases and J gave up 4 bases, with 14 bases separating them. The CDR3 coding sequence is TGTGCCAGCAGCCCAAGTGAAGGGTTCACTGAAGCTTTCTTT. It yields the protein CASSPSEGFTEAFF. The whole variable domain, remainder taken from reference TRBV7-3 and TRBJ1-1, is GAGVSQTPSNKVTEKGKYVELRCDPISGHTALYWYRQSLGQGPEFLIYFQGTGAADDSGLPNDRFFAVRPEGSVSTLKIQRTERGDSAVYLCASSPSEGFTEAFFGQGTRLTVV.

This chain uses TRBV27 with TRBJ1-5, with unresolved D. Germline CDR1 MNHEY, CDR2 SMNVEV (reference sequence). The CDR3 totals 11 residues. Trimming shortened V by 9 bases and J by 2 bases, and 5 bases separated the two germline ends. CDR3 sequence (DNA): TGTGCCAGTGGGCGCAATCAGCCCCAGCATTTT. Translation: CASGRNQPQHF.

The chain uses TRBV5-1 and TRBJ2-3; TRBD2 matches 10 bases. CDR3 length equals 17 residues. In germline, CDR1 is SGHRS, CDR2 YFSETQ. V dropped 1 base and J dropped 0; count of bases not matched to a gene: 5. CDR3 in DNA: TGCGCCAGCAGCTTGTTTCAGACTAGCGGGAGCACAGATACGCAGTATTTT. As protein: CASSLFQTSGSTDTQYF. Filled out from reference TRBV5-1 and TRBJ2-3, the complete variable domain reads KAGVTQTPRYLIKTRGQQVTLSCSPISGHRSVSWYQQTPGQGLQFLFEYFSETQRNKGNFPGRFSGRQFSNSRSEMNVSTLELGDSALYLCASSLFQTSGSTDTQYFGPGTRLTVL.

The genes are TRBV21-1 and TRBJ2-3; the DNA was not used to check the table's D call, TRBD2. TRBV21-1 is a pseudogene segment. The CDR3 sequence is 18 residues long. CDR3 sequence: CASSKRGEAGPSTDTQYF. For the CDR3, the DNA is TGTGCCAGCAGCAAACGGGGGGAGGCGGGACCTAGCACAGATACGCAGTATTTT.

The chain joins TRBV19 to TRBJ2-5; 11 bases map to TRBD2. This CDR3 comprises 16 residues. Germline V gene lookup returns CDR1 LNHDA and CDR2 SQIVND (reference sequence). V dropped 3 bases and J dropped 1; count of bases not matched to a gene: 4. DNA of the CDR3: TGTGCCAGTAGTATGAGTAGCGGGAGGGCCCAAGAGACCCAGTACTTC. This encodes CASSMSSGRAQETQYF.